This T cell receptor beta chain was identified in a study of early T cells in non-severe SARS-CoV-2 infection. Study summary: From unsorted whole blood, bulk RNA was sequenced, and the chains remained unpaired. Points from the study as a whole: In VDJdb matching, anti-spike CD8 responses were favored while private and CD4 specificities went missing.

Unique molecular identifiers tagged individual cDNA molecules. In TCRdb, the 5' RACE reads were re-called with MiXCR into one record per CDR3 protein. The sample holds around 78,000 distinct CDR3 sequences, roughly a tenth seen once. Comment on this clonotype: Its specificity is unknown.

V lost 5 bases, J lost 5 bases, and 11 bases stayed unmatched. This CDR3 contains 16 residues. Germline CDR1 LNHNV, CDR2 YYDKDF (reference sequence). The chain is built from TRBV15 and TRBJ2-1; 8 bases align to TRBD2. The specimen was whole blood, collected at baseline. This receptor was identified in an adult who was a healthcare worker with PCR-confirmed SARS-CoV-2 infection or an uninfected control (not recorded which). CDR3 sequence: CATSSRMAGGNNEQFF. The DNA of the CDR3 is TGTGCCACCAGCTCGCGCATGGCGGGGGGAAACAATGAGCAGTTCTTC.